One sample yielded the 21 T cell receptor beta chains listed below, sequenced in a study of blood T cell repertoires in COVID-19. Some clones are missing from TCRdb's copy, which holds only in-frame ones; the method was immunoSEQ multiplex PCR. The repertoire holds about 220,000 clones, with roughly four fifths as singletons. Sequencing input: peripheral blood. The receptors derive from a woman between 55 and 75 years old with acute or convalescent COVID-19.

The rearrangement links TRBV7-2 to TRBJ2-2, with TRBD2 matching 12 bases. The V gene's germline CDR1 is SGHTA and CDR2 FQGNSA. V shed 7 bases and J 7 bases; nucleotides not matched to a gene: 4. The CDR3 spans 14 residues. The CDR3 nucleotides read TGTGCCAGCACCGGACTAGCGGGGTACGGGGAGCTGTTTTTT. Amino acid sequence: CASTGLAGYGELFF.

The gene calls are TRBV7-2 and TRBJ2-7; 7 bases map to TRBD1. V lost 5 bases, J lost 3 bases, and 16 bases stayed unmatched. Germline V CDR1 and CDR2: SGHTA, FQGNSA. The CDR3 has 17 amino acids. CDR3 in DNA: TGTGCCAGCAGCAGAGGCCCGGGACAGATCGCTGGCTACGAGCAGTACTTC. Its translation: CASSRGPGQIAGYEQYF.

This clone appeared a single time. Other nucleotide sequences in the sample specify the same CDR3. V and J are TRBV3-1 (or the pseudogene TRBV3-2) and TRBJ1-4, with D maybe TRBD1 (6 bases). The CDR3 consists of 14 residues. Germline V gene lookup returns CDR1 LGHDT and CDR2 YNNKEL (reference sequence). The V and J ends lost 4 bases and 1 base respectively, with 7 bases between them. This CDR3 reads CASSLQGTNEKLFF. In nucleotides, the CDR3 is TGTGCCAGCAGCCTACAGGGAACTAATGAAAAACTGTTTTTT.

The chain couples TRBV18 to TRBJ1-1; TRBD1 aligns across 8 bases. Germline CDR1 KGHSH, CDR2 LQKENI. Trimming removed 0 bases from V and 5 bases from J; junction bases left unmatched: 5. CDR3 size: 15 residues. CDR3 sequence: CASSPPWTGRTEAFF. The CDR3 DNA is TGTGCCAGCTCACCACCATGGACAGGGCGAACTGAAGCTTTCTTT. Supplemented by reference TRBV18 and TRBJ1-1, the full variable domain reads NAGVMQNPRHLVRRRGQEARLRCSPMKGHSHVYWYRQLPEEGLKFMVYLQKENIIDESGMPKERFSAEFPKEGPSILRIQQVVRGDSAAYFCASSPPWTGRTEAFFGQGTRLTVV.

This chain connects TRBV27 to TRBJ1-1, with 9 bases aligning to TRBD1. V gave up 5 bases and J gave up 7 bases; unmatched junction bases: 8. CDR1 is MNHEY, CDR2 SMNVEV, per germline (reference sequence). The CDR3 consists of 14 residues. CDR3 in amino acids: CASSQGDRVDEAFF. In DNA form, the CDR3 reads TGTGCCAGCAGTCAGGGGGACAGGGTTGATGAAGCTTTCTTT.

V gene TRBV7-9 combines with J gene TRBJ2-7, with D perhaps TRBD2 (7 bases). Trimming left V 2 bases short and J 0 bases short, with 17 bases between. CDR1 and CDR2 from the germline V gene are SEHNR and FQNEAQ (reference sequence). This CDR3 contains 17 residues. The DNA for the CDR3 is TGTGCCAGCAGCTTATCCATCGGCGGGGGCAGCTCCTACGAGCAGTACTTC. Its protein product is CASSLSIGGGSSYEQYF. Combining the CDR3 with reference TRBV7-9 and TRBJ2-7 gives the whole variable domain DTGVSQNPRHKITKRGQNVTFRCDPISEHNRLYWYRQTLGQGPEFLTYFQNEAQLEKSRLLSDRFSAERPKGSFSTLEIQRTEQGDSAMYLCASSLSIGGGSSYEQYFGPGTRLTVT.

The CDR3 DNA sequence: TGTGCCAGCAGCACCGGGACTCCAGTAGCCATTCAGTACTTC. Its protein product is CASSTGTPVAIQYF. The V gene is TRBV7-2, the J gene TRBJ2-4; D might be TRBD2 (6 bases). Per germline, CDR1 SGHTA and CDR2 FQGNSA. This CDR3 is built from 14 residues. V was cut by 5 bases and J by 9 bases, with 17 bases left in between.

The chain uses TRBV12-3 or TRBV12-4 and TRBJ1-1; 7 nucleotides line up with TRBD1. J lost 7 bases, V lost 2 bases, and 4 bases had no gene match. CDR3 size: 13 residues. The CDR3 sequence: CASSLTGASEAFF. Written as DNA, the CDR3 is TGTGCCAGCAGTTTAACAGGGGCAAGTGAAGCTTTCTTT.

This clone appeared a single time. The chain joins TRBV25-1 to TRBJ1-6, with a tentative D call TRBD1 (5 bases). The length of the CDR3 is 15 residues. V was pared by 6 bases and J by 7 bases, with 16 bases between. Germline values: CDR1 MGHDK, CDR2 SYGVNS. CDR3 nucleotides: TGTGCCAGCAGACCTGGGACGGCGGGAAATTCACCCCTCCACTTT. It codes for CASRPGTAGNSPLHF. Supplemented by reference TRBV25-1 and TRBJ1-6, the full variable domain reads EADIYQTPRYLVIGTGKKITLECSQTMGHDKMYWYQQDPGMELHLIHYSYGVNSTEKGDLSSESTVSRIRTEHFPLTLESARPSHTSQYLCASRPGTAGNSPLHFGNGTRLTVT.

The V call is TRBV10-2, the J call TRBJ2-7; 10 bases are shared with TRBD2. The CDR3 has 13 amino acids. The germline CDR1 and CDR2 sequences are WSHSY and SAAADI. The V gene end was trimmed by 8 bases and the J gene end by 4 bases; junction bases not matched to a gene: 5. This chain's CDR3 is CASGGTSAYEQYF. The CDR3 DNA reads TGCGCCAGCGGAGGGACTAGCGCATACGAGCAGTACTTC.

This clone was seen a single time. This CDR3 reads CASSGGRNNQPQHF. For the CDR3, the DNA is TGCGCCAGTTCAGGGGGCAGGAACAATCAGCCCCAGCATTTT. V and J are TRBV10-1 and TRBJ1-5, with TRBD1 matching over 8 bases. Germline V gene lookup returns CDR1 WNHNN and CDR2 SYGVQD (reference sequence). The CDR3 runs 14 residues. The ends lost 9 bases at V and 3 bases at J; junction bases unmatched: 7.

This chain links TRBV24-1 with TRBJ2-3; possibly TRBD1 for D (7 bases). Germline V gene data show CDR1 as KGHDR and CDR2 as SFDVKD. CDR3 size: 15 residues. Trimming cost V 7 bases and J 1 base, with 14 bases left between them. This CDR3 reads CATSAGGSGTDTQYF. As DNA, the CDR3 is TGTGCCACCAGCGCAGGGGGGTCAGGCACAGATACGCAGTATTTT.

The CDR3 nucleotides are TGCAGTGCTAGTATCTTAGCGGGGGGGCCAGAGCAGTTCTTC. It yields the protein CSASILAGGPEQFF. The chain combines TRBV20-1 with TRBJ2-1, with 11 bases identical to TRBD2. J gave up 10 bases and V 3 bases, and 8 bases lay outside the gene matches. This CDR3 contains 14 residues. Germline V lookup: CDR1 DFQATT, CDR2 SNEGSKA (reference sequence).

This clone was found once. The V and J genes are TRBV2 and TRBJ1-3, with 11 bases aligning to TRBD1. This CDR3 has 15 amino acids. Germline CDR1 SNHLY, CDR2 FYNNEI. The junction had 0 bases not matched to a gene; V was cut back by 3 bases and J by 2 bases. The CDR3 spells CASSEGQGAGNTIYF. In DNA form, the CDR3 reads TGTGCCAGCAGTGAGGGACAGGGGGCTGGAAACACCATATATTTT.

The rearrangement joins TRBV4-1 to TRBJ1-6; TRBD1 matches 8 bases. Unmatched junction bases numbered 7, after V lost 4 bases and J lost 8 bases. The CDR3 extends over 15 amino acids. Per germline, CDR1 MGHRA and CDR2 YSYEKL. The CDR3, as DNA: TGCGCCAGCAGCCCAGGACAGGGAGTCGATTCACCCCTCCACTTT. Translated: CASSPGQGVDSPLHF.

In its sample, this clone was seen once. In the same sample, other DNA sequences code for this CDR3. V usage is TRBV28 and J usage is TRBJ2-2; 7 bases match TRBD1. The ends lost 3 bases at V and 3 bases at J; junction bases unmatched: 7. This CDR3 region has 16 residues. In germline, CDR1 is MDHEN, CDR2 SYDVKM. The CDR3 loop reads CASSFRQGWYTGELFF. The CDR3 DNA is TGTGCCAGCAGTTTCAGACAGGGTTGGTACACCGGGGAGCTGTTTTTT.

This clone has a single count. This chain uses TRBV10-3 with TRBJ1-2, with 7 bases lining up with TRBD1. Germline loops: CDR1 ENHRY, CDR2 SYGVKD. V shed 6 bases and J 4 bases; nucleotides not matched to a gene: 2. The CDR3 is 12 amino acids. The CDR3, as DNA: TGTGCCATCAGAAGGGACAGCTATGGCTACACCTTC. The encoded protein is CAIRRDSYGYTF.

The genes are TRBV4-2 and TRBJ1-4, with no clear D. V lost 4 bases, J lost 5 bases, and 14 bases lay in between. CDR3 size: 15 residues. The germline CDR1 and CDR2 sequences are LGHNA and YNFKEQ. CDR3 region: CASSRLEEGNEKLFF. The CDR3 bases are TGTGCCAGCAGCCGCCTCGAGGAGGGAAATGAAAAACTGTTTTTT.

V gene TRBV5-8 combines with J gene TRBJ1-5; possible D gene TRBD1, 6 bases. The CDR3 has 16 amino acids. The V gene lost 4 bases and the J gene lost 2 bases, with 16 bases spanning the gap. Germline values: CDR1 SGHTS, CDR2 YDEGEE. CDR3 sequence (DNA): TGTGCCAGCAGCCTAGGTACGGACAGACGCAATCAGCCCCAGCATTTT. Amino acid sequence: CASSLGTDRRNQPQHF.

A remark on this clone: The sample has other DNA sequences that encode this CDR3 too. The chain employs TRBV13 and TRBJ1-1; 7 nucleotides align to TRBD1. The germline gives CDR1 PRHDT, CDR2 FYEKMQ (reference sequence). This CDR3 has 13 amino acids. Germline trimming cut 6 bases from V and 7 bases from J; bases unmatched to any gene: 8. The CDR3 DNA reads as TGTGCCAGCAGTCTGCGAGGGGGCTTTGAAGCTTTCTTT. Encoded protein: CASSLRGGFEAFF.

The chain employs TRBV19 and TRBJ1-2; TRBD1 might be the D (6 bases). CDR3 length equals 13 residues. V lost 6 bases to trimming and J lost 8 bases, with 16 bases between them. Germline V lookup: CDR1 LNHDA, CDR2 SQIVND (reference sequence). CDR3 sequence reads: CASSLTGQSGYTF. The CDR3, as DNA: TGTGCCAGTAGCCTAACAGGGCAGAGCGGCTACACCTTC.